This T cell receptor beta chain emerged from a study of CD8 T cells in ankylosing spondylitis. The CDR3 sequence is 11 residues long. CDR1 DFQATT and CDR2 SNEGSKA come from the germline V gene (reference sequence). Trimming stripped 3 bases from V and 6 bases from J, with 9 bases between. Study findings and constraints: In ankylosing spondylitis patients, matched synovial fluid reportedly showed significant enrichment of disease-linked clones.

With respect to this clonotype: What it binds is not known.

Quantitative 5'-RACE with molecular barcodes was used to make the TCR beta libraries. Each CDR3 protein gets one entry after TCRdb re-called the 5' RACE reads with MiXCR. The profile shows 200,000 to 250,000 distinct CDR3 sequences, approximately 10% of them singletons. The chain is built from TRBV20-1 and TRBJ2-7; D remains unclear. This TCR was recovered from a male donor with ankylosing spondylitis or in good health (not recorded which). Sequencing was done on a sample of blood, either unsorted or a sorted T cell fraction (not recorded which). As DNA, the CDR3 is TGCAGTGCTAGTCCTAAGTCCGAGCAGTACTTC. Its translation: CSASPKSEQYF.